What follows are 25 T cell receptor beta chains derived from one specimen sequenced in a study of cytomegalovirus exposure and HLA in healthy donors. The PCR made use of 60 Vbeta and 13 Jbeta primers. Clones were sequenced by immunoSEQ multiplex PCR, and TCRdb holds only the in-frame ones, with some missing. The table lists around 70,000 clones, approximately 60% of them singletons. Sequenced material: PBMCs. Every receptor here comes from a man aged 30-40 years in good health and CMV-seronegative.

The CDR3 loop is CASSSDTDISGVTDTQYF. The DNA for the CDR3 is TGTGCCAGCAGCTCCGATACTGATATTAGCGGGGTTACAGATACGCAGTATTTT. V gene TRBV7-2 combines with J gene TRBJ2-3; 8 bases agree with TRBD2. V lost 4 bases, J lost 3 bases, and 15 bases stayed unmatched. There are 18 residues in the CDR3. Looked up from germline, CDR1 is SGHTA and CDR2 is FQGNSA.

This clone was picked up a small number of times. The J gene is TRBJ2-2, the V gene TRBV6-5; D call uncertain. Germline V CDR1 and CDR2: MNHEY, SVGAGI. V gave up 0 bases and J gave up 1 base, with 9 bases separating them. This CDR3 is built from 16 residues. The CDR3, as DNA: TGTGCCAGCAGTTACTCGACGACAATGAACACCGGGGAGCTGTTTTTT. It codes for CASSYSTTMNTGELFF.

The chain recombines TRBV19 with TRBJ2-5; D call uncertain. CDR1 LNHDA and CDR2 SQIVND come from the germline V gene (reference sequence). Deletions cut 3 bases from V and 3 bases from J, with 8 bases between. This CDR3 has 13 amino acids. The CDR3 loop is CASSIVREETQYF. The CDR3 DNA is TGTGCCAGTAGTATTGTTCGGGAAGAGACCCAGTACTTC.

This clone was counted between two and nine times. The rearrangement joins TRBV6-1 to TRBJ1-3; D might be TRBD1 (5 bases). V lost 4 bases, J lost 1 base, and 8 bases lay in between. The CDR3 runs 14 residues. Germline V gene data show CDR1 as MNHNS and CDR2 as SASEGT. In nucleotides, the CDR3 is TGTGCCAGCAGTGCCCAGGGATCTGGAAACACCATATATTTT. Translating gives CASSAQGSGNTIYF.

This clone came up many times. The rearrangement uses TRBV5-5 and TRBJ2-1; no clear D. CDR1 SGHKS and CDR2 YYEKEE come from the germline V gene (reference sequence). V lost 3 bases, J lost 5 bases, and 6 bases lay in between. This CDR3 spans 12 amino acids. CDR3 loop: CASSWPDNEQFF. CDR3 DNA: TGTGCCAGCAGCTGGCCCGACAATGAGCAGTTCTTC.

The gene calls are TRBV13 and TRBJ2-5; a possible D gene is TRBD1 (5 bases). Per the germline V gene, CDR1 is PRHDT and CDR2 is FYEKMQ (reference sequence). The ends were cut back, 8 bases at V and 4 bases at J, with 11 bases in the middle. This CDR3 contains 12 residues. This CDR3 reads CASAWGLETQYF. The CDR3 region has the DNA TGTGCCAGCGCGTGGGGCTTAGAGACCCAGTACTTC.

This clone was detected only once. The CDR3 loop reads CASSRLSEQFF. For the CDR3, the DNA is TGTGCCAGCAGTCGACTGAGTGAGCAGTTCTTC. The chain recombines TRBV6-5 with TRBJ2-1; D unclear. The CDR3 runs to 11 residues. Germline loops: CDR1 MNHEY, CDR2 SVGAGI. V was trimmed by 5 bases and J by 9 bases, leaving 8 bases between them.

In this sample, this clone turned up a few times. The CDR3 region is CASSAGDTGRGYTF. The CDR3, as DNA: TGTGCCAGCAGCGCAGGGGATACTGGACGTGGCTACACCTTC. The gene calls are TRBV7-9 and TRBJ1-2, with D tentatively TRBD1 (6 bases). Germline CDR1 reads SEHNR; CDR2 reads FQNEAQ (reference sequence). The CDR3 contains 14 residues. V dropped 5 bases and J dropped 7 bases, with 17 bases sitting between them.

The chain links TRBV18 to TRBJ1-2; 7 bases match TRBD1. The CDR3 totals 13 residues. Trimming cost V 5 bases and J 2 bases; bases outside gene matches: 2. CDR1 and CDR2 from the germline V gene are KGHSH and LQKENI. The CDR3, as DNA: TGTGCCAGCTCATCGGGACAGAACTATGGCTACACCTTC. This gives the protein CASSSGQNYGYTF.

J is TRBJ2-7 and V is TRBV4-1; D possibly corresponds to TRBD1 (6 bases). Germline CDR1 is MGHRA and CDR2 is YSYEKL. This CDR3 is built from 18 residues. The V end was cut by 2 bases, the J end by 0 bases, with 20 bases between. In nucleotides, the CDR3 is TGCGCCAGCAGCCAATCGGGGACCGGGACACGGAGCTCCTACGAGCAGTACTTC. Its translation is CASSQSGTGTRSSYEQYF.

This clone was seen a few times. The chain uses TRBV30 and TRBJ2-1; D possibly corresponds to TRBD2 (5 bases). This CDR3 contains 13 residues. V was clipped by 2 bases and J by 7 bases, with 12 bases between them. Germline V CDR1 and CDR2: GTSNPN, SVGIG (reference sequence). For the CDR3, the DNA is TGTGCCTGGAGTCCCCTGGAGGAAAATGAGCAGTTCTTC. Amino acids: CAWSPLEENEQFF.

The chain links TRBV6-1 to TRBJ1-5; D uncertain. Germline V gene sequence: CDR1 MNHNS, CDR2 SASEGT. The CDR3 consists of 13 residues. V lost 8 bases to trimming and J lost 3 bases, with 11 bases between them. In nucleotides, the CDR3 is TGTGCCAGCGCCGCAGGTATCAATCAGCCCCAGCATTTT. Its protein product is CASAAGINQPQHF.

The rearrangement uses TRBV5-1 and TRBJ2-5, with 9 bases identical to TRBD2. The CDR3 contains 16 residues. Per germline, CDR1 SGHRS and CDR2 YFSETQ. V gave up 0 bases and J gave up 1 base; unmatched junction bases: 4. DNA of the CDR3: TGCGCCAGCAGCTTGGAAGTTAGCGGGGGCCAAGAGACCCAGTACTTC. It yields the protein CASSLEVSGGQETQYF. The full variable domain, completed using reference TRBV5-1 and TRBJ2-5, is KAGVTQTPRYLIKTRGQQVTLSCSPISGHRSVSWYQQTPGQGLQFLFEYFSETQRNKGNFPGRFSGRQFSNSRSEMNVSTLELGDSALYLCASSLEVSGGQETQYFGPGTRLLVL.

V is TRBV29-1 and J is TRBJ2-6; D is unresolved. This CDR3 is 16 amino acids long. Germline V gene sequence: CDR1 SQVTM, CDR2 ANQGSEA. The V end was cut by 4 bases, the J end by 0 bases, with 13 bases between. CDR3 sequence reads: CSVATVASSGANVLTF. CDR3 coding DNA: TGCAGCGTTGCAACAGTGGCCAGCTCTGGGGCCAACGTCCTGACTTTC.

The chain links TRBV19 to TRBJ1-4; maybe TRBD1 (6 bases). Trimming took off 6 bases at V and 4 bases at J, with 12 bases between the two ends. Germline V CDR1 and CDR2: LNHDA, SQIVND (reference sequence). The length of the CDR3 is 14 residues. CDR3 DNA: TGTGCCAGTAGGGACAGAGGACGTAATGAAAAACTGTTTTTT. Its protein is CASRDRGRNEKLFF.

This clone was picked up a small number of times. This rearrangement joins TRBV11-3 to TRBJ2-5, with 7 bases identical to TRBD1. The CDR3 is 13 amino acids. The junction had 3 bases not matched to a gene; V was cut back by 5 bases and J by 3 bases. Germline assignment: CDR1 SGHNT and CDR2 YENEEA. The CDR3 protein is CASSPDREETQYF. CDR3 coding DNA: TGTGCCAGCAGCCCAGACAGGGAAGAGACCCAGTACTTC.

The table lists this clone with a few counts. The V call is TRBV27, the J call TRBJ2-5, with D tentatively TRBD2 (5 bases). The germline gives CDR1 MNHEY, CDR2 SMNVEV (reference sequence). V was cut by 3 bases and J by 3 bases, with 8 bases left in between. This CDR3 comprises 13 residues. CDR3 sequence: CASSFGIEETQYF. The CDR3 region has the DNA TGTGCCAGCAGTTTCGGGATTGAAGAGACCCAGTACTTC.

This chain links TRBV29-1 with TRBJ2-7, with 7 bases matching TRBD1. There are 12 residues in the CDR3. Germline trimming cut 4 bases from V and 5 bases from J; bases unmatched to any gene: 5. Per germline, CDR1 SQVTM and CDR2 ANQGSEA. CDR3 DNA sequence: TGCAGCGTTGGGGACGGGACAGACGAGCAGTACTTC. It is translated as CSVGDGTDEQYF.

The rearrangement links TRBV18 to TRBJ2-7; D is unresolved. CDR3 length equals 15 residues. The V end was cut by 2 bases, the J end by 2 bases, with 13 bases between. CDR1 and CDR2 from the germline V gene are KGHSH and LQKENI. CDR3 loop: CASSPLTGSPYEQYF. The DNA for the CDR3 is TGTGCCAGCTCACCATTAACGGGTAGCCCCTACGAGCAGTACTTC. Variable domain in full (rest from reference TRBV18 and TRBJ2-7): NAGVMQNPRHLVRRRGQEARLRCSPMKGHSHVYWYRQLPEEGLKFMVYLQKENIIDESGMPKERFSAEFPKEGPSILRIQQVVRGDSAAYFCASSPLTGSPYEQYFGPGTRLTVT.

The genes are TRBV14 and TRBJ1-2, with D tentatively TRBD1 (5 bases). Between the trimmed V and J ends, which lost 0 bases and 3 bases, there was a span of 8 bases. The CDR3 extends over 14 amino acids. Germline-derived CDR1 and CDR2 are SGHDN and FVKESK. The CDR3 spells CASSQETAYYGYTF. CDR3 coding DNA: TGTGCCAGCAGCCAAGAGACAGCTTACTATGGCTACACCTTC.

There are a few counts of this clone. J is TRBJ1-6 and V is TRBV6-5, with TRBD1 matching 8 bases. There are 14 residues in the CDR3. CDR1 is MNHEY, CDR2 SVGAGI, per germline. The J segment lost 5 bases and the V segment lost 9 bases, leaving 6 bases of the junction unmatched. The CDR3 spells CASYAGQDNSPLHF. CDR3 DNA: TGTGCCAGTTATGCGGGACAGGATAATTCACCCCTCCACTTT.

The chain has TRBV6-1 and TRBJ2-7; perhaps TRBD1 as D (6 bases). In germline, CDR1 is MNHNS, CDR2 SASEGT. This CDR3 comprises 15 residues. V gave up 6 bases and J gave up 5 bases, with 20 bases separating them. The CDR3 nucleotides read TGTGCCAGCAGGGAAACAGGGTTACGAGGACACGAGCAGTACTTC. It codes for CASRETGLRGHEQYF.

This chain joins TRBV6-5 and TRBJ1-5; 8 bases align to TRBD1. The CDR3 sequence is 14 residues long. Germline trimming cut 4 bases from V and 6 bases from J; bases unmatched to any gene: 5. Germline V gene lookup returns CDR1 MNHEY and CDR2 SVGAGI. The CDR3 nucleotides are TGTGCCAGCAGTTTGACGGACAGGGTTCAGCCCCAGCATTTT. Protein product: CASSLTDRVQPQHF.

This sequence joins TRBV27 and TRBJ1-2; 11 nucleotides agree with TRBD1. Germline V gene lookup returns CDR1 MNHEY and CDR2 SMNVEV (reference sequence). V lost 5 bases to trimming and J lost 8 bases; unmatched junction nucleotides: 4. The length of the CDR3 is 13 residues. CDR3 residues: CASSPRTGGGYTF. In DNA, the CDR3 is TGTGCCAGCAGTCCTCGGACAGGGGGCGGCTACACCTTC.

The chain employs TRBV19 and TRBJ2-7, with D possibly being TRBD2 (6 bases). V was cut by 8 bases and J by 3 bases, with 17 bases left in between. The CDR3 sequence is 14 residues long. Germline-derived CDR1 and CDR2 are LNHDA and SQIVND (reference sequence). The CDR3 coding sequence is TGTGCCAGTCGCACCGACTCGGGAGTCTACGAGCAGTACTTC. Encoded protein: CASRTDSGVYEQYF.